The rows below give T cell receptor beta chains drawn from one sample of a study of CD8+ T cells in alopecia areata. Sequencing used immunoSEQ multiplex PCR; TCRdb keeps in-frame clones, though not all of them. This table holds 150,000 or so clones, around 49% found once. Sequenced here: CD8+ T cells sorted from blood, sampled at week 0. The receptors come from a human donor with alopecia areata. CDR3s include the opening cysteine and the closing phenylalanine or tryptophan. The order of the fields is V gene, clone size, CDR3 length, D gene, J gene, CDR3 protein, CDR3 DNA. A D gene is named only where the DNA matches it firmly. A row's size may be missing; if present it is once, few, many or a size class.

v_call: TRBV6-5; clone_size: .; cdr3_length: 15; d_call: .; j_call: TRBJ2-2; cdr3_aa: CASSSYFRAPGELFF; cdr3_nt: TGTGCCAGCAGTTCCTACTTTAGAGCCCCCGGGGAGCTGTTTTTT
v_call: TRBV6-5; clone_size: once; cdr3_length: 13; d_call: .; j_call: TRBJ2-5; cdr3_aa: CASSYRPSGTQYF; cdr3_nt: TGTGCCAGCAGTTACAGGCCTTCGGGGACCCAGTACTTC
v_call: TRBV16; clone_size: .; cdr3_length: 16; d_call: TRBD1; j_call: TRBJ1-5; cdr3_aa: CASSHQGDRGNQPQHF; cdr3_nt: TGTGCCAGCAGCCACCAGGGGGACCGGGGCAATCAGCCCCAGCATTTT
v_call: TRBV5-6; clone_size: .; cdr3_length: 17; d_call: .; j_call: TRBJ1-6; cdr3_aa: CASSLIGGTGYNSPLHF; cdr3_nt: TGTGCCAGCAGCTTGATAGGAGGGACCGGCTATAATTCACCCCTCCACTTT
v_call: TRBV27; clone_size: few; cdr3_length: 14; d_call: TRBD1; j_call: TRBJ2-7; cdr3_aa: CASSLTGDSYEQYF; cdr3_nt: TGTGCCAGCAGTCTAACAGGGGATTCCTACGAGCAGTACTTC
v_call: TRBV15; clone_size: .; cdr3_length: 17; d_call: .; j_call: TRBJ1-4; cdr3_aa: CATSSSTAFPANEKLFF; cdr3_nt: TGTGCCACCAGCAGTTCAACAGCCTTTCCGGCTAATGAAAAACTGTTTTTT
v_call: TRBV19; clone_size: .; cdr3_length: 14; d_call: .; j_call: TRBJ1-5; cdr3_aa: CASSTRDWDQPQHF; cdr3_nt: TGTGCCAGTAGTACCCGGGACTGGGATCAGCCCCAGCATTTT
v_call: TRBV4-1; clone_size: few; cdr3_length: 15; d_call: TRBD1; j_call: TRBJ2-7; cdr3_aa: CASSLQDRGSYEQYF; cdr3_nt: TGCGCCAGCAGCCTTCAGGACAGGGGTTCCTACGAGCAGTACTTC
v_call: TRBV5-1; clone_size: once; cdr3_length: 14; d_call: .; j_call: TRBJ2-7; cdr3_aa: CASSFDRHPYEQYF; cdr3_nt: TGCGCCAGCAGCTTCGACAGGCATCCCTACGAGCAGTACTTC
v_call: TRBV6-5; clone_size: .; cdr3_length: 14; d_call: TRBD2; j_call: TRBJ2-5; cdr3_aa: CASSYLAAQETQYF; cdr3_nt: TGTGCCAGCAGTTACCTAGCGGCCCAAGAGACCCAGTACTTC
v_call: TRBV25-1; clone_size: .; cdr3_length: 10; d_call: .; j_call: TRBJ2-5; cdr3_aa: CASSGETQYF; cdr3_nt: TGTGCCAGCAGTGGAGAGACCCAGTACTTC
v_call: TRBV5-1; clone_size: .; cdr3_length: 14; d_call: .; j_call: TRBJ1-1; cdr3_aa: CASRTDLGVPEAFF; cdr3_nt: TGCGCCAGCAGGACTGACTTGGGCGTCCCTGAAGCTTTCTTT
v_call: TRBV4-1; clone_size: few; cdr3_length: 13; d_call: .; j_call: TRBJ1-2; cdr3_aa: CASSPGQYYGYTF; cdr3_nt: TGCGCCAGCAGCCCAGGACAGTACTATGGCTACACCTTC
v_call: TRBV5-4; clone_size: .; cdr3_length: 15; d_call: TRBD1; j_call: TRBJ1-6; cdr3_aa: CASSRETGANSPLHF; cdr3_nt: TGTGCCAGCAGCCGAGAGACAGGGGCGAATTCACCCCTCCACTTT
v_call: TRBV7-7; clone_size: .; cdr3_length: 15; d_call: TRBD2; j_call: TRBJ2-2; cdr3_aa: CASTTSGTETGELFF; cdr3_nt: TGTGCTAGCACGACTAGCGGTACGGAAACCGGGGAGCTGTTTTTT
v_call: TRBV25-1; clone_size: .; cdr3_length: 11; d_call: .; j_call: TRBJ2-5; cdr3_aa: CAGGGEETQYF; cdr3_nt: TGTGCCGGGGGCGGGGAAGAGACCCAGTACTTC
v_call: TRBV11-2; clone_size: few; cdr3_length: 14; d_call: .; j_call: TRBJ2-7; cdr3_aa: CASSLETVNYEQYF; cdr3_nt: TGTGCCAGCAGCTTAGAAACGGTAAACTACGAGCAGTACTTC
v_call: TRBV27; clone_size: .; cdr3_length: 14; d_call: TRBD1; j_call: TRBJ1-5; cdr3_aa: CASSLDRANQPQHF; cdr3_nt: TGTGCCAGCAGTCTGGACAGGGCCAACCAGCCCCAGCATTTT
v_call: TRBV5-1; clone_size: .; cdr3_length: 15; d_call: .; j_call: TRBJ2-2; cdr3_aa: CASSRSAGNTGELFF; cdr3_nt: TGCGCCAGCAGCCGGTCCGCCGGAAACACCGGGGAGCTGTTTTTT
v_call: TRBV5-1; clone_size: .; cdr3_length: 15; d_call: .; j_call: TRBJ1-1; cdr3_aa: CASSALQEPYTEAFF; cdr3_nt: TGCGCCAGCAGTGCATTGCAGGAGCCGTACACTGAAGCTTTCTTT
v_call: TRBV7-8; clone_size: .; cdr3_length: 19; d_call: TRBD2; j_call: TRBJ2-1; cdr3_aa: CASSPRTSGGLSLYNEQFF; cdr3_nt: TGTGCCAGCAGCCCCCGGACTAGCGGGGGCCTCTCCCTCTACAATGAGCAGTTCTTC
v_call: TRBV29-1; clone_size: few; cdr3_length: 12; d_call: .; j_call: TRBJ2-5; cdr3_aa: CSVTGTKETQYF; cdr3_nt: TGCAGCGTCACCGGGACCAAAGAGACCCAGTACTTC
v_call: TRBV4-1; clone_size: .; cdr3_length: 13; d_call: .; j_call: TRBJ2-5; cdr3_aa: CASSRGPGETQYF; cdr3_nt: TGCGCCAGCAGCCGGGGGCCAGGGGAGACCCAGTACTTC
v_call: TRBV6-6; clone_size: .; cdr3_length: 13; d_call: .; j_call: TRBJ2-7; cdr3_aa: CASSYDKSYEQYF; cdr3_nt: TGTGCCAGCAGTTATGACAAGTCCTACGAGCAGTACTTC
v_call: TRBV2; clone_size: .; cdr3_length: 16; d_call: TRBD2; j_call: TRBJ2-5; cdr3_aa: CASCGAGGLLGETQYF; cdr3_nt: TGTGCCAGCTGTGGAGCGGGGGGCCTACTTGGTGAGACCCAGTACTTC
v_call: TRBV5-6; clone_size: few; cdr3_length: 14; d_call: .; j_call: TRBJ2-7; cdr3_aa: CASSYLGLAYEQYF; cdr3_nt: TGTGCCAGCAGCTACTTGGGATTGGCCTACGAGCAGTACTTC
v_call: TRBV27; clone_size: .; cdr3_length: 14; d_call: .; j_call: TRBJ1-5; cdr3_aa: CASSPGQANQPQHF; cdr3_nt: TGTGCCAGCAGTCCGGGACAAGCCAATCAGCCCCAGCATTTT
v_call: TRBV25-1; clone_size: .; cdr3_length: 15; d_call: TRBD1; j_call: TRBJ1-2; cdr3_aa: CASLPGQALGYGYTF; cdr3_nt: TGTGCCAGCCTTCCCGGACAGGCCCTAGGGTATGGCTACACCTTC
v_call: TRBV29-1; clone_size: few; cdr3_length: 10; d_call: .; j_call: TRBJ2-1; cdr3_aa: CSVEVNEQFF; cdr3_nt: TGCAGCGTTGAAGTTAATGAGCAGTTCTTC
v_call: TRBV4-1; clone_size: .; cdr3_length: 15; d_call: .; j_call: TRBJ1-4; cdr3_aa: CASRSRTAANEKLFF; cdr3_nt: TGCGCCAGCAGGTCGAGAACAGCGGCTAATGAAAAACTGTTTTTT
v_call: TRBV4-1; clone_size: .; cdr3_length: 15; d_call: .; j_call: TRBJ1-1; cdr3_aa: CASSSRNGPGAEAFF; cdr3_nt: TGCGCCAGCAGCTCCAGGAATGGGCCCGGGGCTGAAGCTTTCTTT
v_call: TRBV14; clone_size: .; cdr3_length: 13; d_call: TRBD2; j_call: TRBJ2-1; cdr3_aa: CASRTSGGNEQFF; cdr3_nt: TGTGCCAGCCGGACTAGCGGGGGCAATGAGCAGTTCTTC
v_call: TRBV29-1; clone_size: few; cdr3_length: 12; d_call: .; j_call: TRBJ2-1; cdr3_aa: CSVRGSYNEQFF; cdr3_nt: TGCAGCGTCAGAGGCTCCTACAATGAGCAGTTCTTC
v_call: TRBV30; clone_size: .; cdr3_length: 13; d_call: .; j_call: TRBJ2-7; cdr3_aa: CAWSVQDGYEQYF; cdr3_nt: TGTGCCTGGAGTGTACAGGACGGTTACGAGCAGTACTTC
v_call: TRBV7-3; clone_size: few; cdr3_length: 17; d_call: .; j_call: TRBJ2-6; cdr3_aa: CASSLRGGGSGANVLTF; cdr3_nt: TGTGCCAGCAGCTTAAGGGGAGGGGGCTCTGGGGCCAACGTCCTGACTTTC
v_call: TRBV4-3; clone_size: few; cdr3_length: 16; d_call: .; j_call: TRBJ2-3; cdr3_aa: CASSQDPLPSTDTQYF; cdr3_nt: TGCGCCAGCAGCCAAGATCCACTTCCTAGCACAGATACGCAGTATTTT
v_call: TRBV29-1; clone_size: few; cdr3_length: 16; d_call: .; j_call: TRBJ2-3; cdr3_aa: CSVTLVYGDITDTQYF; cdr3_nt: TGCAGCGTCACCCTCGTTTATGGGGATATCACAGATACGCAGTATTTT
v_call: TRBV7-9; clone_size: .; cdr3_length: 13; d_call: .; j_call: TRBJ2-1; cdr3_aa: CASSPPGYNEQFF; cdr3_nt: TGTGCCAGCAGCCCCCCGGGGTACAATGAGCAGTTCTTC
v_call: TRBV7-3; clone_size: medium-sized; cdr3_length: 14; d_call: .; j_call: TRBJ1-1; cdr3_aa: CASSEGLLGTEAFF; cdr3_nt: TGTGCCAGCAGCGAAGGTTTGTTAGGCACTGAAGCTTTCTTT
v_call: TRBV6-5; clone_size: .; cdr3_length: 16; d_call: TRBD1; j_call: TRBJ2-5; cdr3_aa: CASSYYDLDRGETQYF; cdr3_nt: TGTGCCAGCAGTTACTATGATTTGGACAGGGGAGAGACCCAGTACTTC
v_call: TRBV13; clone_size: few; cdr3_length: 11; d_call: .; j_call: TRBJ1-2; cdr3_aa: CASSLGSGYTF; cdr3_nt: TGTGCCAGCAGCTTAGGATCTGGCTACACCTTC
v_call: TRBV6-6; clone_size: .; cdr3_length: 14; d_call: .; j_call: TRBJ1-5; cdr3_aa: CASSYGSSNQPQHF; cdr3_nt: TGTGCCAGCAGTTACGGTTCGAGCAATCAGCCCCAGCATTTT
v_call: TRBV6-5; clone_size: .; cdr3_length: 14; d_call: TRBD1; j_call: TRBJ2-7; cdr3_aa: CASSPGTETYEQYF; cdr3_nt: TGTGCCAGCAGCCCCGGGACAGAGACCTACGAGCAGTACTTC
v_call: TRBV27; clone_size: .; cdr3_length: 12; d_call: TRBD2; j_call: TRBJ2-7; cdr3_aa: CASSKRGSEQYF; cdr3_nt: TGTGCCAGCAGTAAGCGGGGTAGCGAGCAGTACTTC
v_call: TRBV19; clone_size: .; cdr3_length: 12; d_call: TRBD1; j_call: TRBJ1-1; cdr3_aa: CASRTGGTEAFF; cdr3_nt: TGTGCCAGTAGAACAGGGGGCACTGAAGCTTTCTTT
v_call: TRBV6-5; clone_size: few; cdr3_length: 13; d_call: TRBD2; j_call: TRBJ2-1; cdr3_aa: CASSYGLVDEQFF; cdr3_nt: TGTGCCAGCAGTTACGGACTAGTGGATGAGCAGTTCTTC
v_call: TRBV4-1; clone_size: .; cdr3_length: 15; d_call: TRBD1; j_call: TRBJ2-1; cdr3_aa: CASSPTGTGEGEQFF; cdr3_nt: TGCGCCAGCAGCCCGACCGGGACAGGGGAGGGTGAGCAGTTCTTC
v_call: TRBV2; clone_size: .; cdr3_length: 13; d_call: .; j_call: TRBJ2-5; cdr3_aa: CAIMQGGQETQYF; cdr3_nt: TGTGCCATCATGCAGGGGGGACAAGAGACCCAGTACTTC
v_call: TRBV4-1; clone_size: .; cdr3_length: 15; d_call: TRBD2; j_call: TRBJ2-5; cdr3_aa: CASSQHSGAEETQYF; cdr3_nt: TGCGCCAGCAGCCAACATAGCGGGGCCGAAGAGACCCAGTACTTC
v_call: TRBV6-5; clone_size: .; cdr3_length: 13; d_call: TRBD1; j_call: TRBJ2-7; cdr3_aa: CASSRQGEGEQYF; cdr3_nt: TGTGCCAGCAGTAGACAGGGGGAAGGCGAGCAGTACTTC
v_call: TRBV9; clone_size: few; cdr3_length: 13; d_call: TRBD1; j_call: TRBJ1-1; cdr3_aa: CASSVDRGTEAFF; cdr3_nt: TGTGCCAGCAGCGTTGACAGGGGCACTGAAGCTTTCTTT
v_call: TRBV25-1; clone_size: .; cdr3_length: 13; d_call: .; j_call: TRBJ2-7; cdr3_aa: CASSEWGYYEQYF; cdr3_nt: TGTGCCAGCAGTGAATGGGGATACTACGAGCAGTACTTC
v_call: TRBV7-9; clone_size: .; cdr3_length: 15; d_call: .; j_call: TRBJ2-1; cdr3_aa: CASSLAPRGSNEQFF; cdr3_nt: TGTGCCAGCAGCTTAGCGCCGAGGGGGAGCAATGAGCAGTTCTTC
v_call: TRBV30; clone_size: .; cdr3_length: 14; d_call: TRBD1; j_call: TRBJ2-7; cdr3_aa: CAWSTTGSVYEQYF; cdr3_nt: TGTGCCTGGAGTACGACAGGGTCGGTCTACGAGCAGTACTTC
v_call: TRBV27; clone_size: .; cdr3_length: 14; d_call: .; j_call: TRBJ1-5; cdr3_aa: CASSLIGAVQPQHF; cdr3_nt: TGTGCCAGCAGTTTAATTGGGGCAGTTCAGCCCCAGCATTTT
v_call: TRBV30; clone_size: .; cdr3_length: 13; d_call: .; j_call: TRBJ1-2; cdr3_aa: CAWRDLIGYGYTF; cdr3_nt: TGTGCCTGGAGGGACCTTATTGGGTATGGCTACACCTTC
v_call: TRBV29-1; clone_size: .; cdr3_length: 12; d_call: TRBD2; j_call: TRBJ2-5; cdr3_aa: CSATSGGETQYF; cdr3_nt: TGCAGCGCTACTAGCGGGGGGGAGACCCAGTACTTC